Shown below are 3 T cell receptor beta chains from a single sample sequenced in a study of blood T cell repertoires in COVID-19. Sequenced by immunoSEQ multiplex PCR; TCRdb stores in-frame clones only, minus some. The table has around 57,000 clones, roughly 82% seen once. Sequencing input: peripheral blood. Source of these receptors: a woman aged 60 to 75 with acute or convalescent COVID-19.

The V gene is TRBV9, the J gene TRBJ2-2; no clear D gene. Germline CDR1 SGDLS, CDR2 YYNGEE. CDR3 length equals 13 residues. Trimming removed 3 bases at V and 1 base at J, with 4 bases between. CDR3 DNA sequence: TGTGCCAGCAGCGGACTGAACACCGGGGAGCTGTTTTTT. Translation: CASSGLNTGELFF.

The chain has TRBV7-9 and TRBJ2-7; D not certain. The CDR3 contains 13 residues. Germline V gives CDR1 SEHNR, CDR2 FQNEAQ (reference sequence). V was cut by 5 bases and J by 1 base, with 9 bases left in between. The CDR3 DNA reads TGTGCCAGCAGCCCTAGGAGTTCCTACGAGCAGTACTTC. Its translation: CASSPRSSYEQYF.

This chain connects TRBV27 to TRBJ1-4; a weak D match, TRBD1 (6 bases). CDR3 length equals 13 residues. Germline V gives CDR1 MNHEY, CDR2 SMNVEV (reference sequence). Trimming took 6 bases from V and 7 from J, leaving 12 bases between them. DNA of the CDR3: TGTGCCAGCAGGCAGGGGCCGGTTGAAAAACTGTTTTTT. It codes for CASRQGPVEKLFF.